This record looks at one TCR beta chain sequence and its context. Its antigen is not yet known. Base-call qualities are not available, and no considerably larger clone is one nucleotide away. This sample is part of a study of metastatic and nonmetastatic thyroid tumors (dated by TCRdb to the early 2020s). Regarding the complete study: Repertoires from peripheral blood and from tumor or nodule tissue samples of malignant and benign thyroid patients were compared. What the authors observed across the whole study: In both blood and tumor samples, TCR beta diversity was reported to be significantly higher in malignant tumors than in benign nodules.

The library was prepared using PCR. The sequencer was an Illumina HiSeq 4000. The TCR beta-chain CDR3 region of each patient was profiled by high-throughput sequencing. In the authors' own workflow: The researchers built a classifier to tell apart papillary thyroid cancer patients with distant metastasis, based on CDR3 differences among clinicopathological groups. Repertoire diversity was assessed with the Shannon index, and tumor-blood repertoire similarity with the Morisita-Horn index. TCRdb redid the processing of the public reads, applying fastp at Q25 and MiXCR, and retained in-frame beta chains. The authors' filters were not applied to this entry. The sample table records 24,000 or so clones; about 20% of these occur just once. The ten largest clonotypes hold 6% to 9.5% of the sample. No patient had received any treatment before thyroid surgery. Using T-cell receptor beta sequencing, the study looked back at clinical samples from patients collected from 2012 to 2018.

From cysteine to phenylalanine, the CDR3 is 13 amino acids long. Only the CDR3 portion is preserved as DNA: 39 bases, with reading frame beginning at the first base. Taken from the germline V gene, the CDR1 and CDR2 loops are MGHDK and SYGVNS. V loses 4 bases, J loses 7 bases, and the germline ends lie 11 bases apart. The sequence derives from a female donor with papillary thyroid cancer or a benign thyroid nodule (not recorded which). Some clones in this sample may be carry-over from other donors' samples. The chain was built from TRBV25-1 and TRBJ1-5; the D gene is possibly TRBD1, with 5 bases matching. The sequenced material came from blood. CDR3 region: CASSVGVEQPQHF. The sequenced DNA is TGTGCCAGCAGTGTGGGGGTAGAGCAGCCCCAGCATTTT.